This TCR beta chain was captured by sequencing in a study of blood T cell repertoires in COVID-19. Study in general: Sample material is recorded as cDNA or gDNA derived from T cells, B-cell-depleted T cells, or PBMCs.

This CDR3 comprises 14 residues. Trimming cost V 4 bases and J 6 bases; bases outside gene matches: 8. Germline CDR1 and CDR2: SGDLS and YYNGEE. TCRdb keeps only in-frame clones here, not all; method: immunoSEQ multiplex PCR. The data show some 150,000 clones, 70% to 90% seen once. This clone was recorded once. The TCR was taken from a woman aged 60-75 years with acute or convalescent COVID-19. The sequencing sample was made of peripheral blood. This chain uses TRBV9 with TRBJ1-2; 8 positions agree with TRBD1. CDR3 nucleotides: TGTGCCAGCAGCACCCAGGGGGCGTCAAATGGCTACACCTTC. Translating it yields CASSTQGASNGYTF.